This T cell receptor beta chain was sequenced for a study of a mutant IDH1 vaccine in newly diagnosed glioma. The wider study: Vaccination began 4-6 weeks post radiotherapy alone, or with temozolomide cycles. Patients arrived already treated with radiotherapy, temozolomide, or both, most having had both.

Whole-study results and caveats: Vaccination induced immune responses in 85% to 95% of patients.

TCRdb keeps only in-frame clones here, not all; method: immunoSEQ multiplex PCR. The sample has fewer than 70,000 clones; roughly four fifths are singletons. Indicated time point: week 47, end of study. A single vaccine dose contained 300 ug of mutant IDH1 20-mer peptide, and topical imiquimod was used with it. Newly diagnosed WHO grade 3 or 4 IDH1-mutant, ATRX-lost astrocytomas were identified in the donors. The CDR3 has 13 amino acids. Trimming removed 1 base at V and 5 bases at J, with 8 bases between. Germline-derived CDR1 and CDR2 are LGHNT and FRNRAP. With respect to this clone: Its antigen remains unknown.

The sequence derives from a man aged 25-45 years with glioma. The rearrangement joins TRBV12-5 to TRBJ1-1; D is unclear. This specimen consisted of PBMCs, obtained from a glioma patient whose treatment included an IDH1 peptide vaccine. The CDR3 nucleotides are TGTGCTAGTGGTTTGGGGGTGGGGACTGAAGCTTTCTTT. This encodes CASGLGVGTEAFF.